The 18 T cell receptor beta chains below come from one sample, sequenced in a study of CD8+ T cells in alopecia areata. Treatment specified: oral pan-JAK inhibitor, 5-10 mg twice daily. cDNA reverse transcribed from extracted RNA served as the sequencing template. TCRdb keeps only in-frame clones here, not all; method: immunoSEQ multiplex PCR. The table includes around 100,000 clones, around 47% detected once. The specimen comprised CD8+ T cells sorted from blood, sampled at week 24, from a patient treated with tofacitinib. Source of these receptors: a human donor with alopecia areata.

The chain links TRBV9 to TRBJ1-5, with D maybe TRBD1 (6 bases). The germline V gene has CDR1 SGDLS and CDR2 YYNGEE. CDR3 length equals 14 residues. The V and J ends lost 3 bases and 6 bases respectively, with 13 bases between them. CDR3 region: CASSGGGAVQPQHF. The CDR3 region has the DNA TGTGCCAGCAGCGGAGGGGGGGCGGTTCAGCCCCAGCATTTT.

The table lists this clone with a count of one. The J gene is TRBJ2-1, the V gene TRBV9, with 11 positions matching TRBD2. The junction had 5 bases not matched to a gene; V was cut back by 7 bases and J by 2 bases. This CDR3 is built from 15 residues. Germline loops: CDR1 SGDLS, CDR2 YYNGEE. The CDR3 sequence: CASSGLAAAYNEQFF. The CDR3 DNA follows: TGTGCCAGCTCGGGACTAGCGGCCGCCTACAATGAGCAGTTCTTC.

The rearrangement links TRBV7-9 to TRBJ2-6; the D gene is possibly TRBD2 (6 bases). Germline V lookup: CDR1 SEHNR, CDR2 FQNEAQ (reference sequence). V lost 1 base and J lost 2, with 12 bases in between. This CDR3 is 17 amino acids long. CDR3 DNA sequence: TGTGCCAGCAGCTTAGGGGGAGGCCTCCCTGGGGCCAACGTCCTGACTTTC. This codes for CASSLGGGLPGANVLTF.

The CDR3 region has the DNA TGTGCCAGCAGTCCTGGGGGCTTGGGACCCCAGCATTTT. Translated: CASSPGGLGPQHF. The chain uses TRBV27 and TRBJ1-5; possible D gene TRBD1, 6 bases. Germline CDR1 is MNHEY and CDR2 is SMNVEV (reference sequence). V was clipped by 5 bases and J by 10 bases, with 15 bases between them. This CDR3 spans 13 amino acids.

The chain combines TRBV29-1 with TRBJ2-1, with no clear D. V was pared by 8 bases and J by 5 bases, with 10 bases between. The CDR3 has 11 amino acids. In germline, CDR1 is SQVTM, CDR2 ANQGSEA. CDR3 nucleotides: TGCAGCCTTGGGTCTAACAATGAGCAGTTCTTC. This sequence encodes CSLGSNNEQFF.

This clone was observed once. The chain has TRBV9 and TRBJ1-1; D uncertain. Trimming took off 0 bases at V and 2 bases at J, with 11 bases between the two ends. Germline V CDR1 and CDR2: SGDLS, YYNGEE. The CDR3 covers 15 residues. CDR3: CASSVGADPNTEAFF. The CDR3 nucleotides read TGTGCCAGCAGCGTAGGGGCAGATCCTAACACTGAAGCTTTCTTT.

This clone was seen a handful of times. This rearrangement joins TRBV30 to TRBJ2-7, with no clear D. The CDR3 totals 12 residues. Trimming left V 2 bases short and J 3 bases short, with 8 bases between. Germline V CDR1 and CDR2: GTSNPN, SVGIG (reference sequence). The CDR3 bases are TGTGCCTGGAGTCTTTCGAGCTACGAGCAGTACTTC. It specifies CAWSLSSYEQYF.

This rearrangement joins TRBV6-5 to TRBJ2-5; TRBD1 matches 11 bases. The CDR3 spans 13 residues. J was trimmed by 7 bases and V by 7 bases; bases with no gene match: 5. The germline V gene has CDR1 MNHEY and CDR2 SVGAGI. The CDR3 DNA follows: TGTGCCAGCACGGACAGGGGGCTAGGGACCCAGTACTTC. Translating it yields CASTDRGLGTQYF.

The rearrangement links TRBV7-8 to TRBJ2-7; 8 nucleotides agree with TRBD1. The germline V gene encodes CDR1 SGHVS and CDR2 FQNEAQ. J was trimmed by 5 bases and V by 4 bases; bases with no gene match: 10. The CDR3 has 15 residues. The CDR3 is CASSSPGTGEDEQYF. For the CDR3, the DNA is TGTGCCAGCAGCTCGCCCGGGACAGGAGAGGACGAGCAGTACTTC.

This rearrangement joins TRBV5-1 to TRBJ2-2; D gene ambiguous. CDR1 and CDR2 from the germline V gene are SGHRS and YFSETQ. V lost 1 base, J lost 0 bases, and 7 bases lay in between. The CDR3 contains 15 residues. The CDR3 region has the DNA TGCGCCAGCAGCTTGTTCGGTCCGAACACCGGGGAGCTGTTTTTT. As protein: CASSLFGPNTGELFF.

V is TRBV30 and J is TRBJ2-4; D might be TRBD2 (5 bases). V dropped 4 bases and J dropped 0 bases, with 13 bases sitting between them. Germline V gene lookup returns CDR1 GTSNPN and CDR2 SVGIG (reference sequence). There are 15 residues in the CDR3. The DNA for the CDR3 is TGTGCCTGGACCCCCCCGGGATCAGCCAAAAACATTCAGTACTTC. Translation gives CAWTPPGSAKNIQYF.

This clone was counted between two and nine times. V usage is TRBV9 and J usage is TRBJ2-7, with D unresolved. Trimming cost V 0 bases and J 3 bases, with 7 bases left between them. The CDR3 extends over 13 amino acids. Germline loops: CDR1 SGDLS, CDR2 YYNGEE. In DNA form, the CDR3 reads TGTGCCAGCAGCGTAGATGGTAACTACGAGCAGTACTTC. It is translated as CASSVDGNYEQYF. The variable domain in full, completed from reference TRBV9 and TRBJ2-7, reads DSGVTQTPKHLITATGQRVTLRCSPRSGDLSVYWYQQSLDQGLQFLIQYYNGEERAKGNILERFSAQQFPDLHSELNLSSLELGDSALYFCASSVDGNYEQYFGPGTRLTVT.

This clone has more than one count but fewer than ten. J is TRBJ1-2 and V is TRBV27; D unclear. The V end was cut by 4 bases, the J end by 8 bases, with 11 bases between. CDR1 and CDR2 from the germline V gene are MNHEY and SMNVEV (reference sequence). The CDR3 contains 12 residues. CDR3: CASSSEGRGYTF. The CDR3 coding sequence is TGTGCCAGCAGTTCGGAGGGAAGAGGCTACACCTTC.

This clone was seen once. The J gene is TRBJ1-2, the V gene TRBV7-9; no definite D call. The CDR3 is made up of 15 amino acids. The germline gives CDR1 SEHNR, CDR2 FQNEAQ (reference sequence). Between the trimmed V and J ends, which lost 5 bases and 6 bases, there was a span of 19 bases. The CDR3 DNA follows: TGTGCCAGCAGCCCGCGGGGTGGGTTTGAGCATGGCTACACCTTC. This encodes CASSPRGGFEHGYTF.

This clone was seen a few times. The chain is built from TRBV7-9 and TRBJ2-1; D unclear. Per the germline V gene, CDR1 is SEHNR and CDR2 is FQNEAQ (reference sequence). The CDR3 runs to 11 residues. V dropped 5 bases and J dropped 9 bases, with 8 bases sitting between them. CDR3 loop: CASSHAGEQFF. For the CDR3, the DNA is TGTGCCAGCAGCCATGCTGGTGAGCAGTTCTTC.

The genes are TRBV29-1 and TRBJ1-3; TRBD1 aligns across 7 bases. The CDR3 covers 14 residues. Germline CDR1 is SQVTM and CDR2 is ANQGSEA. The V gene end was trimmed by 7 bases and the J gene end by 5 bases; junction bases not matched to a gene: 11. CDR3 sequence reads: CSARIRDSRNTIYF. The CDR3 DNA sequence: TGCAGCGCTCGGATCCGGGACAGCCGAAACACCATATATTTT. The full variable domain, with the rest looked up from reference TRBV29-1 and TRBJ1-3, is SAVISQKPSRDICQRGTSLTIQCQVDSQVTMMFWYRQQPGQSLTLIATANQGSEATYESGFVIDKFPISRPNLTFSTLTVSNMSPEDSSIYLCSARIRDSRNTIYFGEGSWLTVV.

The gene calls are TRBV18 and TRBJ2-7; the D is unclear. The germline V gene has CDR1 KGHSH and CDR2 LQKENI. Trimming removed 3 bases from V and 7 bases from J, with 4 bases in between. This CDR3 region has 10 residues. This CDR3 reads CASSPGEQYF. The DNA for the CDR3 is TGTGCCAGCTCACCGGGTGAGCAGTACTTC.

This clone was counted a few times. In nucleotides, the CDR3 is TGCAGCGTTGATGAGGGGACTTACACAGATACGCAGTATTTT. Its protein product is CSVDEGTYTDTQYF. The chain employs TRBV29-1 and TRBJ2-3; the D gene is possibly TRBD2 (6 bases). CDR3 length: 14 residues. Trimming took 3 bases from V and 2 from J, leaving 12 bases between them. Germline values: CDR1 SQVTM, CDR2 ANQGSEA.